This entry lists 8 T cell receptor beta chains sequenced from one sample in a study of OX40 agonist ivuxolimab in advanced cancers. Assay: immunoSEQ multiplex PCR; the TCRdb copy retains only in-frame clones and omits some. The profile shows approximately 58,000 clones, about four fifths of them singletons. The sample in question was CD4+ or CD8+ T cells sorted from blood, obtained in a trial of the OX40 agonist ivuxolimab. The receptor source for this set is an adult with an advanced solid tumor such as melanoma, head and neck, liver or kidney cancer.

This chain joins TRBV6-1 and TRBJ2-5; D remains unclear. The V gene lost 4 bases and the J gene lost 5 bases, with 5 bases spanning the gap. This CDR3 contains 11 residues. CDR1 MNHNS and CDR2 SASEGT come from the germline V gene. CDR3 region: CASSAEETQYF. The CDR3 DNA reads as TGTGCCAGCAGTGCGGAGGAGACCCAGTACTTC.

This sequence joins TRBV7-9 and TRBJ2-4; 15 bases agree with TRBD2. In germline, CDR1 is SEHNR, CDR2 FQNEAQ (reference sequence). J lost 7 bases, V lost 5 bases, and 6 bases had no gene match. This CDR3 region has 16 residues. CDR3 amino acids: CASSRTSGRARNIQYF. The DNA of the CDR3 is TGTGCCAGCAGCCGGACTAGCGGGAGGGCCCGGAACATTCAGTACTTC.

The chain uses TRBV15 and TRBJ2-7, with 10 bases that match TRBD1. The germline V gene encodes CDR1 LNHNV and CDR2 YYDKDF (reference sequence). Germline trimming cut 0 bases from V and 3 bases from J; bases unmatched to any gene: 2. CDR3 length equals 15 residues. CDR3 in DNA: TGTGCCACCAGCAGAGAGAGGGACAGGGGCTACGAGCAGTACTTC. Amino acids: CATSRERDRGYEQYF.

The rearrangement uses TRBV7-9 and TRBJ2-7; D might be TRBD2 (5 bases). Germline V gives CDR1 SEHNR, CDR2 FQNEAQ (reference sequence). The CDR3 spans 11 residues. Trimming cost V 5 bases and J 5 bases, with 7 bases left between them. CDR3 DNA sequence: TGTGCCAGCAGCCGGACTGACGAGCAGTACTTC. It encodes CASSRTDEQYF.

The count of this clone is one. This sequence joins TRBV10-3 and TRBJ2-6, with 10 bases matching TRBD2. The CDR3 is 18 amino acids. Trimming removed 4 bases from V and 0 bases from J; junction bases left unmatched: 6. Germline V CDR1 and CDR2: ENHRY, SYGVKD. The CDR3 region has the DNA TGTGCCATCAGTGGTAATAGCGGGAGGATCTCTGGGGCCAACGTCCTGACTTTC. This encodes CAISGNSGRISGANVLTF.

The chain uses TRBV6-5 and TRBJ2-5, with 7 nucleotides matching TRBD1. From germline, CDR1 is MNHEY and CDR2 SVGAGI. The CDR3 is 15 residues long. V lost 5 bases to trimming and J lost 4 bases; unmatched junction nucleotides: 10. The CDR3 loop reads CASSALGGAGETQYF. The CDR3 nucleotides read TGTGCCAGCAGTGCCTTAGGGGGCGCGGGAGAGACCCAGTACTTC.

The chain joins TRBV18 to TRBJ1-4, with 11 bases fitting TRBD1. Germline lookup yields CDR1 KGHSH and CDR2 LQKENI. J was trimmed by 0 bases and V by 4 bases; bases with no gene match: 1. The CDR3 spans 16 residues. In DNA, the CDR3 is TGTGCCAGCTCACAGGGACAGGGGGCAACTAATGAAAAACTGTTTTTT. Translating gives CASSQGQGATNEKLFF.

The chain joins TRBV19 to TRBJ2-7, with D possibly TRBD1 on 6 matching bases. CDR1 is LNHDA, CDR2 SQIVND, per germline (reference sequence). The germline V and J ends were trimmed by 5 bases and 2 bases, with 13 bases remaining between them. The CDR3 sequence is 14 residues long. Here the CDR3 reads CASSVRTDTYEQYF. CDR3 bases: TGTGCCAGTAGTGTCCGGACAGATACCTACGAGCAGTACTTC.